A selection of T cell receptor beta chains follows, all from one sample in a study of T cells in localized non-small cell lung cancer. Libraries were prepared by immunoSEQ multiplex PCR; TCRdb keeps only in-frame clonotypes and omits some of them. The sample shows tens of thousands of clones, nearly 90% of them seen only once. Here the sequenced sample was peripheral blood, taken before any cancer treatment. The origin of the receptors is a woman aged 40-70 years with stage I lung adenocarcinoma. Each CDR3 is given with its conserved first and last residue. Each record gives: CDR3 DNA, CDR3 protein, D gene, J gene, V gene, clone size. The D gene is left open where the match is weak. Where a row states a size, it is once, few, many or the class of an expanded clone; other rows omit it.

CDR3 DNA: TGTGCCAGCAGTTCGGGCTATGGCTACACCTTC
CDR3 protein: CASSSGYGYTF
D gene: -
J gene: TRBJ1-2
V gene: TRBV6-5
clone size: -

CDR3 DNA: TGCGCCAGCATGCTAGCGGGTCGGGGTGAAAACATTCAGTACTTC
CDR3 protein: CASMLAGRGENIQYF
D gene: TRBD2
J gene: TRBJ2-4
V gene: TRBV5-1
clone size: once

CDR3 DNA: TGTGCCAGCAAAGGGACAGCGAACACCGGGGAGCTGTTTTTT
CDR3 protein: CASKGTANTGELFF
D gene: TRBD1
J gene: TRBJ2-2
V gene: TRBV28
clone size: few

CDR3 DNA: TGTGCCAGCTCACCACCACTAGCGGGAGTAGAGACCCAGTACTTC
CDR3 protein: CASSPPLAGVETQYF
D gene: TRBD2
J gene: TRBJ2-5
V gene: TRBV18
clone size: -

CDR3 DNA: TGTGCCAGCAGCTTAAGGGAGGGTAGCACTGAAGCTTTCTTT
CDR3 protein: CASSLREGSTEAFF
D gene: -
J gene: TRBJ1-1
V gene: TRBV7-3
clone size: -

CDR3 DNA: TGTGCCAGCAGTGATTCTTCTCGCACAGATACGCAGTATTTT
CDR3 protein: CASSDSSRTDTQYF
D gene: -
J gene: TRBJ2-3
V gene: TRBV2
clone size: few

CDR3 DNA: TGTGCCAGTAGTATAGCCTCCGGGGCCGAGCAGTACTTC
CDR3 protein: CASSIASGAEQYF
D gene: -
J gene: TRBJ2-7
V gene: TRBV19
clone size: -

CDR3 DNA: TGTGCCGGGAAACCGGGCCCGAACACCGGGGAGCTGTTTTTT
CDR3 protein: CAGKPGPNTGELFF
D gene: -
J gene: TRBJ2-2
V gene: TRBV6-5
clone size: -

CDR3 DNA: TGTGCCAGCAGCTCATCAAGAGCGCGGGGAGACTACAATGAGCAGTTCTTC
CDR3 protein: CASSSSRARGDYNEQFF
D gene: -
J gene: TRBJ2-1
V gene: TRBV7-9
clone size: -

CDR3 DNA: TGTGCCAGCAGCGCCTGGGGACAGCGCCAAGAGACCCAGTACTTC
CDR3 protein: CASSAWGQRQETQYF
D gene: TRBD1
J gene: TRBJ2-5
V gene: TRBV9
clone size: -

CDR3 DNA: TGTGCCAGCAGTTTAACAGGACCGCTTAATGAGCAGTTCTTC
CDR3 protein: CASSLTGPLNEQFF
D gene: -
J gene: TRBJ2-1
V gene: TRBV28
clone size: -

CDR3 DNA: TGTGCCGGGGGCCAGGCCGAGAACACTGAAGCTTTCTTT
CDR3 protein: CAGGQAENTEAFF
D gene: -
J gene: TRBJ1-1
V gene: TRBV2
clone size: -

CDR3 DNA: TGTGCCAGCAGCCAAGAGTGGGACGGGGGCTACGAGCAGTACTTC
CDR3 protein: CASSQEWDGGYEQYF
D gene: -
J gene: TRBJ2-7
V gene: TRBV4-2
clone size: -

CDR3 DNA: TGTGCCAGCAGACAGACAGGGCCGAATGAAAAACTGTTTTTT
CDR3 protein: CASRQTGPNEKLFF
D gene: TRBD1
J gene: TRBJ1-4
V gene: TRBV6-6
clone size: -

CDR3 DNA: TGTGCCAGCAGCCAAGATAGAACCCGGAAAACCTCTGGAAACACCATATATTTT
CDR3 protein: CASSQDRTRKTSGNTIYF
D gene: -
J gene: TRBJ1-3
V gene: TRBV14
clone size: -

CDR3 DNA: TGTGCCAGCAGTCCCGGGCCCTACACAGATACGCAGTATTTT
CDR3 protein: CASSPGPYTDTQYF
D gene: -
J gene: TRBJ2-3
V gene: TRBV6-6
clone size: -

CDR3 DNA: TGTGCCAGCAGTGACCAAACAGGGGGGGAGGCTTTCTTT
CDR3 protein: CASSDQTGGEAFF
D gene: TRBD1
J gene: TRBJ1-1
V gene: TRBV6-4
clone size: -

CDR3 DNA: TGTGCCAGCAGCCAAGATGGGGGACCAATGGGGAATGAAAAACTGTTTTTT
CDR3 protein: CASSQDGGPMGNEKLFF
D gene: -
J gene: TRBJ1-4
V gene: TRBV5-4
clone size: -

CDR3 DNA: TGTGCCAGCAGCGTCGGACTAGAACTCACAGATACGCAGTATTTT
CDR3 protein: CASSVGLELTDTQYF
D gene: TRBD2
J gene: TRBJ2-3
V gene: TRBV9
clone size: once

CDR3 DNA: TGCAGCGTACCTGGGGCCTGGGACGCAGATACGCAGTATTTT
CDR3 protein: CSVPGAWDADTQYF
D gene: -
J gene: TRBJ2-3
V gene: TRBV29-1
clone size: -

CDR3 DNA: TGTGCCAGCGGGAAGGGACAGGGCGAGCTCCAAGCTTTCTTT
CDR3 protein: CASGKGQGELQAFF
D gene: TRBD1
J gene: TRBJ1-1
V gene: TRBV6-5
clone size: -

CDR3 DNA: TGTGCCTGGAGTGATACTAGCGGGTACGCCGGGGAGCTGTTTTTT
CDR3 protein: CAWSDTSGYAGELFF
D gene: TRBD2
J gene: TRBJ2-2
V gene: TRBV30
clone size: few

CDR3 DNA: TGTGCCAGCAGCCAAGATGCACAGGCTATGAACACTGAAGCTTTCTTT
CDR3 protein: CASSQDAQAMNTEAFF
D gene: -
J gene: TRBJ1-1
V gene: TRBV4-1
clone size: few

CDR3 DNA: TGTGCCAGCGCAGGGGATAGCTATGGCTACACCTTC
CDR3 protein: CASAGDSYGYTF
D gene: -
J gene: TRBJ1-2
V gene: TRBV27
clone size: -

CDR3 DNA: TGTGCCAGCAGCGTAGGCCCGCAGGGGTCTGGAAACACCATATATTTT
CDR3 protein: CASSVGPQGSGNTIYF
D gene: -
J gene: TRBJ1-3
V gene: TRBV9
clone size: -

CDR3 DNA: TGTGCCAGCAGTGGGGGTTGGCTAGGAGAGACCCAGTACTTC
CDR3 protein: CASSGGWLGETQYF
D gene: -
J gene: TRBJ2-5
V gene: TRBV2
clone size: -

CDR3 DNA: TGTGCCAGCAGTGAATACGGGGCAGGGCGCGGCTACACCTTC
CDR3 protein: CASSEYGAGRGYTF
D gene: -
J gene: TRBJ1-2
V gene: TRBV6-1
clone size: -